One sample yielded the 24 T cell receptor beta chains listed below, sequenced in a study of vaccination and CD4 T cells after COVID-19 (dated by TCRdb to between 2020 and 2023). The receptor library was made with PCR. The sequencing machine was an Illumina iSeq 100. TCR sequencing of DNA from cultured CD4+ T cells used the Oncomine TCR Beta short-read assay at the Johns Hopkins FTIC core. The raw public data were reprocessed by TCRdb itself: fastp quality trimming at Q25, MiXCR clonotype calling, in-frame beta chains only. A single entry per CDR3 protein holds the most common genes and DNA from its merged rows. This sample comprises around 19,000 distinct CDR3 sequences, roughly half of them detected only once. The top ten clones comprise 10% to 15% of the sample. What these receptors recognize is not known. Per the publication, the treatment or condition label means: roughly ten-day PBMC culture with coronavirus spike peptide pools or control peptides (ViraFEST assay).

What was sequenced was CD4+ T cells from blood, cultured in vitro. The receptor set was obtained from a human donor who had recovered from COVID-19.

CDR3 coding DNA: TGTGCCAGCTCCTACGCTCTCATTGGGGAGACCCAGTACTTC. This sequence encodes CASSYALIGETQYF. The chain employs TRBV12-3 or TRBV12-4 and TRBJ2-5, with no clear D. The CDR3 consists of 14 residues. V shed 8 bases and J shed 5 bases, with 18 bases lying between them.

The rearrangement links TRBV20-1 to TRBJ1-6, with D possibly matching TRBD1 (6 bases). The V and J ends lost 6 bases and 6 bases respectively, with 12 bases between them. This CDR3 comprises 13 residues. Germline V gene data show CDR1 as DFQATT and CDR2 as SNEGSKA (reference sequence). CDR3 region: CSALQGGNSPLHF. In nucleotides, the CDR3 is TGCAGTGCCCTACAGGGCGGTAATTCACCCCTCCACTTT.

This clonotype came up a few times. The rearrangement uses TRBV7-9 and TRBJ2-3; 9 positions match TRBD1. The CDR3 is 22 amino acids. Germline CDR1 and CDR2: SEHNR and FQNEAQ (reference sequence). J was trimmed by 0 bases and V by 4 bases; bases with no gene match: 23. CDR3 sequence reads: CASSWPGTGKSSRSSSTDTQYF. The DNA of the CDR3 is TGTGCCAGCAGCTGGCCCGGGACAGGGAAAAGTAGTAGGAGTAGTAGCACAGATACGCAGTATTTT.

J is TRBJ1-1 and V is TRBV7-8; tentatively, D is TRBD1 (5 bases). V was cut by 1 base and J by 4 bases, with 7 bases left in between. Per germline, CDR1 SGHVS and CDR2 FQNEAQ. The CDR3 spans 13 residues. In DNA form, the CDR3 reads TGTGCCAGCAGCTTAGGACAGCGCACTGAAGCTTTCTTT. Its protein product is CASSLGQRTEAFF.

The rearrangement links TRBV20-1 to TRBJ1-1; TRBD1 might be the D (5 bases). The CDR3 loop spans 13 amino acids. The V gene lost 0 bases and the J gene lost 6 bases, with 11 bases spanning the gap. Germline CDR1 DFQATT, CDR2 SNEGSKA (reference sequence). The CDR3 bases are TGCAGTGCTAGAGATACAGGCGGGGCTGAAGCTTTCTTT. Translated: CSARDTGGAEAFF.

The DNA of the CDR3 is TGTGCCAGCACGGGTGGGGCTGGGAACACTGAAGCTTTCTTT. This gives the protein CASTGGAGNTEAFF. The chain has TRBV6-1 and TRBJ1-1; TRBD1 might be the D (5 bases). CDR1 is MNHNS and CDR2 is SASEGT in the germline V gene. Deletions cut 7 bases from V and 1 base from J, with 13 bases between. CDR3 length: 14 residues.

The chain employs TRBV6-5 and TRBJ2-7, with a possible D match to TRBD1 (5 bases). CDR1 MNHEY and CDR2 SVGAGI come from the germline V gene. This CDR3 has 16 residues. With 0 bases removed from V and 6 bases from J, the gap between germline ends came to 18 bases. In nucleotides, the CDR3 is TGTGCCAGCAGTTACTCCCGAGGATCAGGGAATAGCGAGCAGTACTTC. As protein: CASSYSRGSGNSEQYF.

This clonotype was counted only a few times. The chain joins TRBV20-1 to TRBJ1-2; TRBD1 might be the D (6 bases). This CDR3 has 13 residues. Deletions cut 6 bases from V and 3 bases from J, with 14 bases between. Per the germline V gene, CDR1 is DFQATT and CDR2 is SNEGSKA (reference sequence). In DNA form, the CDR3 reads TGCAGTGCAGGGAGGGGGGTTGACTATGGCTACACCTTC. Amino acid sequence: CSAGRGVDYGYTF.

The chain has TRBV11-2 and TRBJ2-5; D uncertain. Trimming stripped 2 bases from V and 2 bases from J, with 12 bases between. CDR1 is SGHAT, CDR2 FQNNGV, per germline. This CDR3 spans 15 amino acids. The CDR3 region has the DNA TGTGCCAGCAGCTTAAATCCGTTCGGGCAAGAGACCCAGTACTTC. This translates into CASSLNPFGQETQYF. Filled out from reference TRBV11-2 and TRBJ2-5, the complete variable domain reads EAGVAQSPRYKIIEKRQSVAFWCNPISGHATLYWYQQILGQGPKLLIQFQNNGVVDDSQLPKDRFSAERLKGVDSTLKIQPAKLEDSAVYLCASSLNPFGQETQYFGPGTRLLVL.

The chain combines TRBV7-9 with TRBJ1-3; 9 nucleotides agree with TRBD1. Per the germline V gene, CDR1 is SEHNR and CDR2 is FQNEAQ (reference sequence). The V segment lost 3 bases and the J segment 3 bases; nucleotides outside the gene matches: 9. The CDR3 spans 17 residues. CDR3 loop: CASSFLRTGEFGNTIYF. CDR3 sequence (DNA): TGTGCCAGCAGCTTCCTTCGGACAGGGGAATTTGGAAACACCATATATTTT.

This CDR3 reads CASSLGITGGWGDTEAFF. DNA of the CDR3: TGTGCCAGCAGCTTAGGAATTACGGGGGGCTGGGGGGACACTGAAGCTTTCTTT. J is TRBJ1-1 and V is TRBV7-2; perhaps TRBD1 as D (6 bases). The CDR3 has 18 amino acids. The V end lost 1 base, the J end lost 3 bases, and 21 bases lay between the germline ends. From germline, CDR1 is SGHTA and CDR2 FQGNSA.

The chain recombines TRBV6-1 with TRBJ2-2, with TRBD2 identical over 11 bases. The germline gives CDR1 MNHNS, CDR2 SASEGT. With 3 bases clipped from V and 4 bases from J, the junction kept 10 bases outside the gene matches. CDR3 length: 18 residues. CDR3 coding DNA: TGTGCCAGCAGTGATATAGCGGGGGGGCGCCCGGGCACCGGGGAGCTGTTTTTT. It is translated as CASSDIAGGRPGTGELFF.

The rearrangement joins TRBV7-9 to TRBJ1-1; no firm D call. This CDR3 spans 13 amino acids. Trimming pared 4 bases from V and 0 bases from J, leaving 6 bases between. Germline V gene sequence: CDR1 SEHNR, CDR2 FQNEAQ (reference sequence). The CDR3 region is CASSSRMNTEAFF. In DNA form, the CDR3 reads TGTGCCAGCAGCTCCCGGATGAACACTGAAGCTTTCTTT.

This clonotype came up a few times. J is TRBJ1-1 and V is TRBV20-1; maybe TRBD1 (5 bases). Trimming stripped 3 bases from V and 5 bases from J, with 19 bases between. CDR1 is DFQATT, CDR2 SNEGSKA, per germline (reference sequence). The CDR3 is made up of 15 amino acids. The CDR3 here is CSASLPLAGRTEAFF. CDR3 DNA sequence: TGCAGTGCTAGCTTGCCATTGGCAGGGAGGACTGAAGCTTTCTTT.

The rearrangement uses TRBV5-1 and TRBJ1-2; 7 nucleotides line up with TRBD1. V trimming: 5 bases; J trimming: 6 bases; junction bases outside the gene matches: 10. Germline V gives CDR1 SGHRS, CDR2 YFSETQ. The CDR3 consists of 14 residues. The CDR3 loop reads CASSSGGRQDGYTF. The CDR3 nucleotides are TGCGCCAGCAGTTCAGGGGGACGGCAGGATGGCTACACCTTC.

This clonotype was found a few times. The gene calls are TRBV12-2 and TRBJ1-5; whether TRBD1, the table's D call, matches the DNA was not checked. TRBV12-2 is listed as a pseudogene. There are 16 residues in the CDR3. CDR3 loop: CASRLGGDRVRQPQHF. The DNA of the CDR3 is TGTGCAAGTCGCTTAGGGGGAGACAGGGTACGGCAGCCCCAGCATTTT.

The chain carries TRBV2 and TRBJ2-7, with TRBD1 identical over 7 bases. CDR3 length: 13 residues. The germline V gene has CDR1 SNHLY and CDR2 FYNNEI. V trimming: 6 bases; J trimming: 1 base; junction bases outside the gene matches: 3. The CDR3 here is CASSPGQSYEQYF. The DNA for the CDR3 is TGTGCCAGCAGCCCGGGACAGTCCTACGAGCAGTACTTC.

This chain joins TRBV7-2 and TRBJ2-3, with 8 bases fitting TRBD2. The CDR3 has 15 residues. Germline values: CDR1 SGHTA, CDR2 FQGNSA. V trimming: 1 base; J trimming: 2 bases; junction bases outside the gene matches: 2. The CDR3 nucleotides read TGTGCCAGCAGCTTAGTAGCGGGGACCACAGATACGCAGTATTTT. Protein product: CASSLVAGTTDTQYF.

J is TRBJ1-2 and V is TRBV7-8; no clear D gene. CDR1 and CDR2 from the germline V gene are SGHVS and FQNEAQ. V dropped 1 base and J dropped 0 bases, with 6 bases sitting between them. The CDR3 extends over 14 amino acids. The CDR3 reads CASSLVGPNYGYTF. The CDR3 nucleotides are TGTGCCAGCAGCTTAGTAGGCCCTAACTATGGCTACACCTTC.

The chain joins TRBV7-9 to TRBJ2-4; either TRBD1 or TRBD2 may fit D (6 bases each). Trimming removed 5 bases at V and 0 bases at J, with 17 bases between. CDR1 SEHNR and CDR2 FQNEAQ come from the germline V gene (reference sequence). The CDR3 loop spans 17 amino acids. CDR3 protein: CASSPGGGPLAKNIQYF. In DNA form, the CDR3 reads TGTGCCAGCAGCCCCGGTGGGGGGCCGCTAGCCAAAAACATTCAGTACTTC.

The chain has TRBV30 and TRBJ1-1; 9 nucleotides match TRBD1. Looked up from germline, CDR1 is GTSNPN and CDR2 is SVGIG (reference sequence). With V trimmed by 4 bases and J by 0 bases, 6 bases remained unmatched. The CDR3 runs 15 residues. The CDR3 loop is CAWKITGGLNTEAFF. The DNA of the CDR3 is TGTGCCTGGAAGATAACAGGGGGCTTGAACACTGAAGCTTTCTTT. Full variable domain (rest looked up from reference TRBV30 and TRBJ1-1): SQTIHQWPATLVQPVGSPLSLECTVEGTSNPNLYWYRQAAGRGLQLLFYSVGIGQISSEVPQNLSASRPQDRQFILSSKKLLLSDSGFYLCAWKITGGLNTEAFFGQGTRLTVV.

The chain links TRBV12-3 or TRBV12-4 to TRBJ2-7; D may be TRBD2 (6 bases). This CDR3 contains 13 residues. Trimming left V 1 base short and J 3 bases short, with 7 bases between. CDR3 DNA: TGTGCCAGCAGTTTAGGACTAGACTACGAGCAGTACTTC. Translation gives CASSLGLDYEQYF.

The CDR3 DNA reads TGTGCCAGCAGCGTAGCTACTAGCGGCCCCACCGGGGAGCTGTTTTTT. It translates to CASSVATSGPTGELFF. The chain is built from TRBV9 and TRBJ2-2; TRBD2 matches 8 bases. CDR1 is SGDLS, CDR2 YYNGEE, per germline. The CDR3 spans 16 residues. Trimming cost V 0 bases and J 4 bases; bases outside gene matches: 5.

This clonotype has more than one count but fewer than ten. The chain recombines TRBV19 with TRBJ1-5; 9 bases map to TRBD1. There are 16 residues in the CDR3. The germline V gene has CDR1 LNHDA and CDR2 SQIVND (reference sequence). The J segment lost 6 bases and the V segment lost 3 bases, leaving 9 bases of the junction unmatched. DNA of the CDR3: TGTGCCAGTAGTATGGTCCGGGACAGGGTCGGTCAGCCCCAGCATTTT. It encodes CASSMVRDRVGQPQHF.